These T cell receptor beta chains were read from a single sample in a study of blood T cell repertoires in COVID-19. The table came from immunoSEQ multiplex PCR; TCRdb's copy has only in-frame clones and leaves some out. This table holds under 300,000 clones, about 89% found once. Source material: peripheral blood. These receptors all stem from a man aged 50 to 59 with acute or convalescent COVID-19. CDR3s include the opening cysteine and the closing phenylalanine or tryptophan. D genes are given only for firm matches. Where a row states a size, it is once, few, many or the class of an expanded clone; other rows omit it.

d_call: TRBD2
clone_size: once
j_call: TRBJ2-2
v_call: TRBV19
cdr3_aa: CASSRTSGSAGELFF
cdr3_nt: TGTGCCAGTAGCCGGACTAGCGGTTCAGCCGGGGAGCTGTTTTTT

d_call: .
clone_size: .
j_call: TRBJ1-4
v_call: TRBV15
cdr3_aa: CATSRGRASGEKLFF
cdr3_nt: TGTGCCACCAGCAGAGGGAGGGCAAGTGGTGAAAAACTGTTTTTT

d_call: TRBD1
clone_size: .
j_call: TRBJ1-4
v_call: TRBV30
cdr3_aa: CAWSRQGATNEKLFF
cdr3_nt: TGTGCCTGGAGCCGCCAGGGGGCAACTAATGAAAAACTGTTTTTT

d_call: .
clone_size: .
j_call: TRBJ2-5
v_call: TRBV12-3/TRBV12-4
cdr3_aa: CASSQQGSETQYF
cdr3_nt: TGTGCCAGCAGCCAACAGGGATCGGAGACCCAGTACTTC

d_call: .
clone_size: .
j_call: TRBJ1-1
v_call: TRBV10-3
cdr3_aa: CAISESSWRTNTEAFF
cdr3_nt: TGTGCCATCAGTGAGTCCTCCTGGCGGACTAACACTGAAGCTTTCTTT

d_call: TRBD1
clone_size: .
j_call: TRBJ1-1
v_call: TRBV5-6
cdr3_aa: CASSLLRGQGRDTEAFF
cdr3_nt: TGTGCCAGCAGCTTGTTAAGGGGACAGGGGAGAGATACTGAAGCTTTCTTT

d_call: TRBD1
clone_size: .
j_call: TRBJ2-1
v_call: TRBV3-1/TRBV3-2
cdr3_aa: CASSSHRGQQFF
cdr3_nt: TGTGCCAGCAGCTCACACAGGGGTCAGCAGTTCTTC

d_call: .
clone_size: .
j_call: TRBJ2-2
v_call: TRBV29-1
cdr3_aa: CSAQGLWGGELFF
cdr3_nt: TGCAGCGCCCAGGGGCTGTGGGGCGGGGAGCTGTTTTTT

d_call: TRBD1
clone_size: .
j_call: TRBJ2-2
v_call: TRBV5-5
cdr3_aa: CASTPGQGVAGELFF
cdr3_nt: TGTGCCAGCACCCCGGGGCAGGGGGTGGCCGGGGAGCTGTTTTTT

d_call: TRBD1
clone_size: .
j_call: TRBJ2-5
v_call: TRBV3-1/TRBV3-2
cdr3_aa: CASSLTTGGLQETQYF
cdr3_nt: TGTGCCAGCAGCCTTACTACAGGGGGCCTCCAAGAGACCCAGTACTTC

d_call: .
clone_size: .
j_call: TRBJ1-2
v_call: TRBV13
cdr3_aa: CASSLGGRGGYTF
cdr3_nt: TGTGCCAGCAGCTTAGGGGGGCGCGGAGGCTACACCTTC

d_call: .
clone_size: few
j_call: TRBJ2-2
v_call: TRBV24-1
cdr3_aa: CAAGTSNTGELFF
cdr3_nt: TGTGCCGCCGGGACTTCGAACACCGGGGAGCTGTTTTTT

d_call: TRBD1
clone_size: .
j_call: TRBJ2-7
v_call: TRBV6-6
cdr3_aa: CASSSTWTGETYEQYF
cdr3_nt: TGTGCCAGCAGTTCCACCTGGACAGGAGAAACCTACGAGCAGTACTTC

d_call: .
clone_size: .
j_call: TRBJ2-2
v_call: TRBV11-2
cdr3_aa: CASSLESRLRANTGELFF
cdr3_nt: TGTGCCAGCAGCTTGGAATCTAGACTACGGGCGAACACCGGGGAGCTGTTTTTT

d_call: .
clone_size: .
j_call: TRBJ2-2
v_call: TRBV6-5
cdr3_aa: CASSYKASWNTGELFF
cdr3_nt: TGTGCCAGCAGTTATAAGGCTAGCTGGAACACCGGGGAGCTGTTTTTT

d_call: TRBD1
clone_size: .
j_call: TRBJ1-2
v_call: TRBV25-1
cdr3_aa: CASNFGTGTYGYTF
cdr3_nt: TGTGCCAGCAACTTCGGGACAGGGACCTATGGCTACACCTTC

d_call: .
clone_size: .
j_call: TRBJ2-3
v_call: TRBV6-6
cdr3_aa: CASGRMDREDTQYF
cdr3_nt: TGTGCCAGCGGGCGTATGGATCGGGAAGATACGCAGTATTTT

d_call: .
clone_size: once
j_call: TRBJ2-7
v_call: TRBV12-5
cdr3_aa: CASGLGLYYEQYF
cdr3_nt: TGTGCTAGTGGTTTGGGCCTCTACTACGAGCAGTACTTC

d_call: TRBD2
clone_size: .
j_call: TRBJ2-3
v_call: TRBV27
cdr3_aa: CASSRFPTSGDTDTQYF
cdr3_nt: TGTGCCAGCAGTCGCTTCCCGACTAGCGGGGACACAGATACGCAGTATTTT

d_call: .
clone_size: .
j_call: TRBJ2-1
v_call: TRBV5-1
cdr3_aa: CASSIVPGNEQFF
cdr3_nt: TGCGCCAGCAGTATCGTCCCGGGCAATGAGCAGTTCTTC

d_call: TRBD2
clone_size: .
j_call: TRBJ2-1
v_call: TRBV7-3
cdr3_aa: CASRSSGGGYNEQFF
cdr3_nt: TGTGCCAGCAGATCCTCTGGCGGGGGTTACAATGAGCAGTTCTTC

d_call: .
clone_size: .
j_call: TRBJ1-3
v_call: TRBV27
cdr3_aa: CASNPIYF
cdr3_nt: TGTGCCAGCAATCCAATATATTTT

d_call: .
clone_size: .
j_call: TRBJ1-5
v_call: TRBV7-9
cdr3_aa: CASSLSTDNQPQHF
cdr3_nt: TGTGCCAGCAGCTTGTCGACAGACAATCAGCCCCAGCATTTT

d_call: TRBD2
clone_size: .
j_call: TRBJ2-1
v_call: TRBV6-5
cdr3_aa: CASRFERGRNNEQFF
cdr3_nt: TGTGCCAGCAGATTCGAGCGGGGGCGGAACAATGAGCAGTTCTTC